This is a list of T cell receptor beta chains from one sample in a study of CD8 T cells in ankylosing spondylitis. One entry per CDR3 protein, called by TCRdb with MiXCR from the 5' RACE reads. The sample lists about 540,000 distinct CDR3 sequences; approximately 12% were seen once. Input material: blood, either unsorted or a sorted T cell fraction (not recorded which). These receptors originate from a male donor with ankylosing spondylitis. Each CDR3 is given with its conserved first and last residue. The D gene is left open where the match is weak. Size values are once, few and many counts, or a class for expanded clones, and some rows have none.

>-|TRBV5-1|TRBJ1-4|-
CASSLDSSGTEKLFF
TGCGCCAGCAGCCTCGACTCCTCGGGTACTGAAAAACTGTTTTTT
>few|TRBV6-5|TRBJ2-3|TRBD2
CASWTSGSASTDTQYF
TGTGCCAGCTGGACTAGCGGGAGTGCTAGCACAGATACGCAGTATTTT
>-|TRBV15|TRBJ2-3|-
CATSRVGGLTDTQYF
TGTGCCACCAGCAGAGTTGGGGGACTCACAGATACGCAGTATTTT
>many|TRBV29-1|TRBJ2-5|-
CSAFGQLGIQETQYF
TGCAGCGCCTTTGGGCAGCTGGGAATACAAGAGACCCAGTACTTC
>few|TRBV20-1|TRBJ1-2|-
CSPQRQIYGYTF
TGCAGTCCCCAAAGGCAGATCTATGGCTACACCTTC
>-|TRBV5-1|TRBJ2-6|TRBD2
CASSPAGGVLGANVLTF
TGCGCCAGCAGCCCAGCGGGAGGGGTGCTTGGGGCCAACGTCCTGACTTTC
>few|TRBV6-5|TRBJ1-2|TRBD1
CASSYQRQGVDGYTF
TGTGCCAGCAGTTACCAAAGACAGGGTGTAGATGGCTACACCTTC
>many|TRBV12-3/TRBV12-4|TRBJ1-2|-
CASRQQGGYGYTF
TGTGCCAGCAGACAACAGGGTGGCTATGGCTACACCTTC
>-|TRBV12-3/TRBV12-4|TRBJ2-6|TRBD2
CASSFEAGRPGANVLTF
TGTGCCAGCAGTTTTGAAGCGGGAAGGCCTGGGGCCAACGTCCTGACTTTC
>few|TRBV5-1|TRBJ2-5|TRBD1
CASSLEQGVVETQYF
TGCGCCAGCAGCTTGGAACAGGGGGTGGTAGAGACCCAGTACTTC
>-|TRBV29-1|TRBJ2-7|-
CSVELPGFWIGSSYEQYF
TGCAGCGTTGAACTTCCGGGATTCTGGATAGGGTCATCCTACGAGCAGTACTTC